This T cell receptor (beta chain) was found in a study of shared clonotypes between healthy human individuals (dated by TCRdb to the early 2020s). With respect to the entire study: Three men and a couple of women, aged 18 to 49 years, made up the cohort. To increase sequencing depth and limit assay-specific biases, TCR repertoire library preparation and sequencing were carried out by different laboratories using diverse techniques. Between about 0.8 and 9 billion PBMCs per donor were obtained by leukapheresis. To estimate repertoire size and how much clonotype sharing occurs between individuals, the study deeply sequenced the blood TCR repertoires of about five healthy adults. For each donor, three plates each were used for CD4 naive and CD4 memory, two plates were used for CD8 naive, and one plate was used for CD8 memory.

From its cysteine to its phenylalanine, the CDR3 spans 16 amino acids. The DNA shown is the 48-base CDR3, in frame from base 1. Reading the germline V gene gives CDR1 MNHNS and CDR2 SASEGT. Trimming removed 2 bases from V and 5 bases from J; the gene matches leave 7 bases unexplained. To note about this clone: There is no known antigen for this receptor. The sample holds no much larger clone one base away, and base qualities are not on file.

The study at large found these results: Larger estimated clonotype richness was generally found for naive subsets than for memory subsets. Sharing across four donors was observed for 5% to 6.5% of naive CD4, over 3% of naive CD8, about 2.3% of memory CD4, and around 0.4% of memory CD8 clonotypes. Even with the large sequencing depth, rarefaction of the sorted-subset datasets indicated that sequencing was incomplete. Clonotypes shared by all four sorted-subset donors showed higher generation probabilities than non-shared clonotypes. Sampling was restricted to blood, and TCR repertoires in tissue are likely to differ from TCR repertoires in blood. Pairwise subsampling led to the expectation that sequencing depth would affect the degree of clonotype sharing among donors. Because the study included only a small number of donors, the genetic and exposure-history diversity represented was limited.

Healthy HIV-negative adults with no recently reported acute infections or vaccinations were included as donors. All donors were Caucasian adults living in Nashville, Tennessee, USA. Magnetic negative selection was used to enrich CD4+ T cells, after which naive cells were positively selected on CD45RA and the negative fraction became the memory subset. Blood was obtained by leukapheresis, after which PBMCs were separated by Ficoll-Histopaque density gradient centrifugation and cryopreserved in liquid nitrogen vapor phase. Analytical flow cytometry was used to check the purity and quantity of each magnetically sorted T cell population. Each sorted fraction had its genomic DNA isolated and then quantified by UV absorbance on a Nanodrop 2000c. Using the deep immunoSEQ assay, TCR CDR3 regions were amplified from genomic DNA by multiplex PCR. For each cell subset, the extracted genomic DNA was distributed evenly across all wells of several immunoSEQ 96-well plates, and each plate served as one replicate. For sorted subsets, about 210 ng of genomic DNA, equivalent to 25,000 to 30,000 T cell genomes, went into each replicate PCR. Purified libraries were quantified with a Qubit 3.0 fluorometer, sized on a Bioanalyzer 2100, and re-quantified with the KAPA Library Quantification kit. Every immunoSEQ 96-well plate was sequenced on a dedicated single-read 150-cycle Illumina NextSeq 550 flow cell. The original pipeline was this. Because the immunoSEQ output included only junctional sequences and no quality scores, the filtering could not be the same as the filtering used for full-length reads. Sequences were annotated with PyIR, a Python wrapper for IgBLAST v1.9, using IMGT germline references to assign V/J genes and CDR3. Reads were removed for weak V/J assignments (E-value above 1e-6), missing CDR3, stop codons, out-of-frame junctions, or ambiguous translated residues. V3J clonotypes were defined as sequences sharing the same inferred V gene, J gene, and CDR3 amino acid sequence. Percentage overlap between repertoires was calculated by dividing the number of shared unique clonotypes by the size of the smaller repertoire. Three approaches were used to assess repertoire richness: RTK rarefaction, the Chao1 estimator, and Recon v2.1 estimates of unobserved clonotypes. Generation probabilities for all TCRbeta clonotypes obtained by the gDNA method from a few donors were computed using OLGA. TCRdb obtained this table from immuneACCESS and retained in-frame rearrangements with V and J assigned. These tables miss some clones; where compared with another copy, unresolved V genes account for less than half of the shortfall, and the remainder is unexplained. V, J and clone size derive from that table, while D and trimming were established from the DNA sequence. The sample includes about 2 million clones, with 95% observed a single time. The ten largest clones take up about 0.13% of the sample.

The receptor chain draws on TRBV6-1 and TRBJ1-4; TRBD1 agrees with 8 junctional bases. This TCR came from a man younger than 30 in good health. Input material: naive CD4+ T cells sorted from blood. The cell subset or site label of this sample denotes: CD45RA+ positively selected. CDR3 reads: CASSERFWTGNEKLFF. The DNA sequence is given as TGTGCCAGCAGTGAACGGTTTTGGACAGGGAATGAAAAACTGTTTTTT.